This TCR beta chain was identified during a study of T cell responses to AZD1222 COVID-19 vaccine. Broader study findings: Among those given AZD1222, only five or six were seropositive at baseline. Repertoires were sampled only after the peak T cell response.

Germline CDR1 is MNHEY and CDR2 is SVGEGT. The CDR3 extends over 15 amino acids. V was clipped by 3 bases and J by 2 bases; unmatched bases: 3. This table comes from immunoSEQ multiplex PCR, and its TCRdb copy is limited to in-frame clones, with some not included. The data contain 150,000 to 180,000 clones, 80% to 90% of them singletons. As concerns this clone: Its antigen is unknown.

The chain recombines TRBV6-2 or TRBV6-3 with TRBJ2-7, with 11 bases lining up with TRBD2. The TCR sequence derives from an adult in good health. Here the sequenced sample was peripheral blood, taken on day 0 of MenACWY control vaccination. The CDR3 region is CASSYRLAGTYEQYF. In DNA form, the CDR3 reads TGTGCCAGCAGTTATCGACTAGCGGGAACCTACGAGCAGTACTTC.